The TCR beta chain described here comes from a study of early T cells in non-severe SARS-CoV-2 infection. Study-wide points: VDJdb-based annotation leaned toward anti-spike CD8 responses and missed private and CD4 specificities.

About this clonotype: The antigen is unknown.

TCRdb fed the 5' RACE reads into MiXCR, producing one record per CDR3 protein. The sample lists over 50,000 distinct CDR3 sequences, 10% to 13% seen once, with about 1.5% in the top ten. The sample comprised whole blood. The origin of this receptor is an adult who was a healthcare worker with PCR-confirmed SARS-CoV-2 infection or an uninfected control (not recorded which).

DNA for the CDR3: TGTGCCAGCAGCCCAAATGGGGCCGGGGAGACCCAGTACTTC. Translation: CASSPNGAGETQYF. The V call is TRBV7-3, the J call TRBJ2-5, with D possibly TRBD1 on 5 matching bases. Trimming stripped 5 bases from V and 5 bases from J, with 15 bases between. Germline CDR1 is SGHTA and CDR2 is FQGTGA. This CDR3 region has 14 residues.